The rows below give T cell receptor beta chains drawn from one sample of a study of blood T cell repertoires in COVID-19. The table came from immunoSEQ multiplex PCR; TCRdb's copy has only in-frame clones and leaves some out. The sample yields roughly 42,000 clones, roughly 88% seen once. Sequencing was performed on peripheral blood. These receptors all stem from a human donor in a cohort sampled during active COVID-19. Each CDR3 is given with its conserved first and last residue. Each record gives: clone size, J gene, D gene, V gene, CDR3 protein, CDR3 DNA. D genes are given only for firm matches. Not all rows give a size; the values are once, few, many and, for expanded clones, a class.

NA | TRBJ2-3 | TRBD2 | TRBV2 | CASVLAGGPTDTQYF | TGTGCCAGCGTACTAGCGGGGGGCCCCACAGATACGCAGTATTTT
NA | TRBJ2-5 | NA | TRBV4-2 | CASSQDSGTASSGTQYF | TGTGCCAGCAGCCAAGATTCCGGGACTGCGTCGTCGGGGACCCAGTACTTC
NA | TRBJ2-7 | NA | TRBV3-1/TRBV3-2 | CASSHTQRDSYEQYF | TGTGCCAGCAGCCACACACAGAGGGATTCCTACGAGCAGTACTTC
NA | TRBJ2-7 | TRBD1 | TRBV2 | CASSGRQGAQGKQYF | TGTGCCAGCAGTGGTCGACAGGGGGCGCAGGGGAAGCAGTACTTC
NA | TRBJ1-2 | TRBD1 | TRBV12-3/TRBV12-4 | CASSLDRTGRYTF | TGTGCCAGCAGTTTGGATAGGACAGGACGATACACCTTC
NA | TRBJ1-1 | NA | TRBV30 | CAWKGGNTEAFF | TGTGCCTGGAAAGGGGGGAACACTGAAGCTTTCTTT
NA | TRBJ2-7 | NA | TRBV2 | CASSVGGYEQYF | TGTGCCAGCTCCGTCGGGGGCTACGAGCAGTACTTC
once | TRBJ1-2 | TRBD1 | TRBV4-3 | CASSHATGQGWYGYTF | TGCGCCAGCAGCCATGCTACGGGACAGGGGTGGTATGGCTACACCTTC
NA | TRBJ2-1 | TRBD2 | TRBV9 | CASSFPRGTSGSREQFF | TGTGCCAGCAGCTTCCCCCGGGGGACTAGCGGGAGCCGTGAGCAGTTCTTC
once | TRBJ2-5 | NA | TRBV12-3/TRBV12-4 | CASSLGGQETQYF | TGTGCCAGCAGTTTGGGGGGCCAAGAGACCCAGTACTTC
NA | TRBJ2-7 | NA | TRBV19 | CASSIGRGSEQYF | TGTGCCAGTAGTATCGGGCGGGGAAGCGAGCAGTACTTC
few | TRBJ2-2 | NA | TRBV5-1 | CASPDHGQGNTGELFF | TGCGCCAGCCCCGACCATGGGCAGGGGAATACCGGGGAGCTGTTTTTT
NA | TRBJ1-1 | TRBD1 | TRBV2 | CASSPDRANTEAFF | TGTGCCAGCAGTCCAGACAGGGCGAACACTGAAGCTTTCTTT
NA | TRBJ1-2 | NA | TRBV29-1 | CSVAAGNYGYTF | TGCAGCGTTGCCGCCGGTAACTATGGCTACACCTTC
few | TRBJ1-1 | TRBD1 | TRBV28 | CASRQGRNTEAFF | TGTGCCAGTCGACAGGGACGGAACACTGAAGCTTTCTTT
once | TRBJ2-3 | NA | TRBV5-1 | CASEVEGWGTDTQYF | TGCGCCAGCGAGGTCGAGGGATGGGGCACAGATACGCAGTATTTT
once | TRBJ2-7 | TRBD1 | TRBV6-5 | CASSYSSRGSEQYF | TGTGCCAGCAGTTACTCCTCCAGGGGGTCCGAGCAGTACTTC
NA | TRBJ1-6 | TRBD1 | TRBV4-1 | CASSRGQGKGSPLHF | TGCGCCAGCAGCCGGGGACAGGGAAAGGGCTCACCCCTCCACTTT
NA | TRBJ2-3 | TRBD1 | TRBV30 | CAWGQASSTDTQYF | TGTGCCTGGGGACAGGCCTCTAGCACAGATACGCAGTATTTT
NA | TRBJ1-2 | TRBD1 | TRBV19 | CASSIRNLGTDYGYTF | TGTGCCAGTAGTATTAGGAATCTCGGGACAGACTATGGCTACACCTTC
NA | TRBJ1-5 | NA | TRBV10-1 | CASSDRPLPGTSGNQPQHF | TGCGCCAGCAGTGATCGACCTTTACCCGGGACAAGCGGCAATCAGCCCCAGCATTTT
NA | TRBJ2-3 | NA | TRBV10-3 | CAIATTLGTDTQYF | TGTGCCATTGCCACAACCCTCGGCACAGATACGCAGTATTTT
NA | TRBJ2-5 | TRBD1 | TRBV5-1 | CASSPGQPQETQYF | TGCGCCAGCAGCCCGGGACAGCCCCAAGAGACCCAGTACTTC
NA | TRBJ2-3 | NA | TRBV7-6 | CASSLVPSGGSTDTQYF | TGTGCCAGCAGCTTAGTTCCATCTGGCGGTAGCACAGATACGCAGTATTTT
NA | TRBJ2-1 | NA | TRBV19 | CASSIDRRSSYNEQFF | TGTGCCAGTAGTATAGATCGGAGGAGCTCCTACAATGAGCAGTTCTTC
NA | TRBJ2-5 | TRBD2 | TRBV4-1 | CASSQDWRERETQYF | TGCGCCAGCAGCCAAGATTGGCGGGAGAGGGAGACCCAGTACTTC